A single sample gave rise to the 14 T cell receptor beta chains below, sequenced in a study of human T cells and chemical hapten exposure. Time point meaning: pre-sensitization, week 0. The treatment denotes: therapeutic diphenylcyclopropenone sensitization with weekly scalp DPC. In TCRdb, the RACE reads were re-called with MiXCR into one record per CDR3 protein. The repertoire holds 65,000 to 70,000 distinct CDR3 sequences, with roughly 9.7% as singletons. The sample consisted of whole blood, taken in connection with sensitization to the hapten diphenylcyclopropenone (DPC). Receptors originate from a woman in her 50s with alopecia areata. Some clones in this sample may be carry-over from other donors' samples.

This clonotype was detected many times. The chain is built from TRBV28 and TRBJ2-4; 8 nucleotides line up with TRBD1. V lost 4 bases to trimming and J lost 9 bases; unmatched junction nucleotides: 8. The CDR3 totals 14 residues. From germline, CDR1 is MDHEN and CDR2 SYDVKM. CDR3 nucleotide sequence: TGTGCCAGCAGTTCACCGGGACAGGTCACCATTCAGTACTTC. This translates into CASSSPGQVTIQYF.

This clonotype was seen at least ten times. V and J are TRBV7-8 and TRBJ1-3; the match to TRBD1 covers 10 bases. J was trimmed by 4 bases and V by 0 bases; bases with no gene match: 3. The CDR3 has 16 amino acids. Germline V lookup: CDR1 SGHVS, CDR2 FQNEAQ. The chain's CDR3 is CASSLARTGGGNTIYF. The CDR3 nucleotides read TGTGCCAGCAGCTTAGCGAGGACAGGGGGAGGAAACACCATATATTTT.

The table lists this clonotype with many counts. V gene TRBV30 combines with J gene TRBJ2-6; weak D call: TRBD2 (5 bases). V was cut by 0 bases and J by 13 bases, with 16 bases left in between. This CDR3 is built from 14 residues. CDR1 GTSNPN and CDR2 SVGIG come from the germline V gene (reference sequence). The CDR3 DNA sequence: TGTGCCTGGAGTGTACGGGATCCAGCTGGGGTCCTGACTTTC. It encodes CAWSVRDPAGVLTF.

V and J are TRBV6-2 or TRBV6-3 and TRBJ2-4, with D possibly being TRBD1 (5 bases). The CDR3 is 13 amino acids. V was pared by 7 bases and J by 6 bases, with 13 bases between. The V gene's germline CDR1 is MNHEY and CDR2 SVGEGT. The CDR3 loop is CASTTVSRNIQYF. CDR3 in DNA: TGTGCCAGCACGACAGTTTCCCGAAACATTCAGTACTTC.

V gene TRBV7-2 combines with J gene TRBJ1-1; D gene ambiguous. There are 13 residues in the CDR3. V was shortened by 1 base and J by 0 bases, with 3 bases between the two germline ends. CDR1 is SGHTA, CDR2 FQGNSA, per germline. As DNA, the CDR3 is TGTGCCAGCAGCTTAGTTATGAACACTGAAGCTTTCTTT. It yields the protein CASSLVMNTEAFF.

V is TRBV27 and J is TRBJ1-1, with D possibly matching TRBD1 (5 bases). Germline V CDR1 and CDR2: MNHEY, SMNVEV (reference sequence). The CDR3 loop spans 17 amino acids. The V end lost 7 bases, the J end lost 1 base, and 22 bases lay between the germline ends. The CDR3 coding sequence is TGTGCCAGCATACGCATAGGGGTAAGGGACGCGAACACTGAAGCTTTCTTT. Residues: CASIRIGVRDANTEAFF.

The CDR3 nucleotides are TGCAGTGCTAGTCAGCCAGGGGGAGGGTATGGCTACACCTTC. This encodes CSASQPGGGYGYTF. This chain joins TRBV20-1 and TRBJ1-2, with 7 nucleotides matching TRBD1. CDR3 length: 14 amino acids. Germline V lookup: CDR1 DFQATT, CDR2 SNEGSKA (reference sequence). V shed 3 bases and J 5 bases; nucleotides not matched to a gene: 9.

This clonotype was recorded many times. This chain links TRBV29-1 with TRBJ1-1; D may be TRBD1 (6 bases). The V and J ends lost 2 bases and 6 bases respectively, with 16 bases between them. CDR1 and CDR2 from the germline V gene are SQVTM and ANQGSEA. This CDR3 region has 14 residues. The CDR3, as DNA: TGCAGCGTTGAAATGGGGGGCGCTGGCTCTGAAGCTTTCTTT. Its protein product is CSVEMGGAGSEAFF.

CDR3 sequence reads: CASSLSGQMNTEAFF. CDR3 DNA: TGTGCCAGCAGCTTATCCGGACAGATGAACACTGAAGCTTTCTTT. This chain links TRBV7-6 with TRBJ1-1; a possible D gene is TRBD1 (6 bases). The CDR3 totals 15 residues. CDR1 and CDR2 from the germline V gene are SGHVS and FNYEAQ. V shed 2 bases and J shed 0 bases, with 10 bases lying between them.

The CDR3 DNA follows: TGCAGTGCTAGTGCCCCCTTGGAGCGGGGGAACACCGGGGAGCTGTTTTTT. Protein: CSASAPLERGNTGELFF. This rearrangement joins TRBV20-1 to TRBJ2-2; TRBD2 agrees at 7 bases. The V and J ends lost 3 bases and 1 base, in that order; junction bases with no gene match: 11. The V gene's germline CDR1 is DFQATT and CDR2 SNEGSKA (reference sequence). This CDR3 region has 17 residues.

This clonotype was counted between two and nine times. The genes are TRBV7-9 and TRBJ2-3, with TRBD1 identical over 9 bases. V was clipped by 3 bases and J by 6 bases; unmatched bases: 4. Germline CDR1 and CDR2: SEHNR and FQNEAQ (reference sequence). The CDR3 contains 14 residues. This CDR3 is CASSLTGGLDTQYF. CDR3 DNA sequence: TGTGCCAGCAGCTTGACAGGGGGGCTCGATACGCAGTATTTT.

The chain has TRBV19 and TRBJ2-3; D gene ambiguous. CDR1 is LNHDA and CDR2 is SQIVND in the germline V gene (reference sequence). The germline V and J ends were trimmed by 5 bases and 5 bases, with 5 bases remaining between them. The CDR3 contains 11 residues. The CDR3 nucleotides are TGTGCCAGTAGTTCGAGAGATACGCAGTATTTT. Amino acids: CASSSRDTQYF.

This clonotype was counted between two and nine times. V is TRBV7-8 and J is TRBJ1-1; the D gene is possibly TRBD1 (5 bases). The V end lost 1 base, the J end lost 3 bases, and 12 bases lay between the germline ends. Germline CDR1 and CDR2: SGHVS and FQNEAQ. The CDR3 is 15 residues long. CDR3 protein: CASSLESGRDTEAFF. CDR3 bases: TGTGCCAGCAGCTTAGAATCAGGGAGGGACACTGAAGCTTTCTTT.

This clonotype was counted many times. This chain uses TRBV12-3 or TRBV12-4 with TRBJ2-7; maybe TRBD2 (6 bases). CDR3 length: 16 residues. V shed 3 bases and J shed 1 base, with 16 bases lying between them. The CDR3, as DNA: TGTGCCAGCAGTTTCGGGGGAAGTCAAAAGTCCTACGAGCAGTACTTC. Translating gives CASSFGGSQKSYEQYF.